These 5 T cell receptor beta chains came from one sample sequenced in a study of CD4 T cells in relation to SARS-CoV-2 and coronaviruses. CD4+ T cells from unexposed donors were obtained before the COVID-19 pandemic (2011-2018). The cells were cultured for about 10 days before CD4+ T cells were isolated. Profiling relied on immunoSEQ multiplex PCR, and the TCRdb table lists in-frame clones only, not all of them. This table holds about 26,000 clones, around 75% found once. Their antigens are not known. The sample comprised CD4+ T cells from PBMCs, cultured in vitro. The receptor source for this set is a human donor in good health.

The chain recombines TRBV11-2 with TRBJ1-2, with 8 bases that match TRBD1. Trimming removed 5 bases from V and 4 bases from J; junction bases left unmatched: 12. Germline-derived CDR1 and CDR2 are SGHAT and FQNNGV. The CDR3 covers 16 residues. DNA for the CDR3: TGTGCCAGCAGCGCAAATCCGCAGGGGGCCGGCTATGGCTACACCTTC. This encodes CASSANPQGAGYGYTF.

The J gene is TRBJ1-2, the V gene TRBV6-2 or TRBV6-3; D remains unclear. The V gene lost 5 bases and the J gene lost 5 bases, with 18 bases spanning the gap. The CDR3 contains 15 residues. The V gene's germline CDR1 is MNHEY and CDR2 SVGEGT. CDR3: CASSTTGLPLYGYTF. CDR3 in DNA: TGTGCCAGCAGTACAACGGGATTACCCTTATATGGCTACACCTTC.

The rearrangement links TRBV4-2 to TRBJ2-7, with TRBD2 matching over 8 bases. CDR3 length: 17 amino acids. CDR1 LGHNA and CDR2 YNFKEQ come from the germline V gene. V dropped 1 base and J dropped 7; count of bases not matched to a gene: 15. CDR3 residues: CASSQVYEAGAFYEQYF. Written as DNA, the CDR3 is TGTGCCAGCAGCCAAGTATATGAAGCGGGAGCTTTTTATGAGCAGTACTTC.

The chain is built from TRBV6-5 and TRBJ2-7; 9 positions match TRBD1. The junction had 11 bases not matched to a gene; V was cut back by 4 bases and J by 7 bases. CDR1 is MNHEY and CDR2 is SVGAGI in the germline V gene. CDR3 size: 15 residues. DNA for the CDR3: TGTGCCAGCAGTTTCACAGGGGGCCGAATGGGGGAGCAGTACTTC. Translation: CASSFTGGRMGEQYF.

This chain connects TRBV10-3 to TRBJ1-5; D possibly corresponds to TRBD1 (6 bases). V lost 7 bases, J lost 5 bases, and 12 bases lay in between. CDR3 length: 13 amino acids. Germline values: CDR1 ENHRY, CDR2 SYGVKD. The CDR3 DNA reads as TGTGCCATCACACAGGGAGGTGATCAGCCCCAGCATTTT. Translation: CAITQGGDQPQHF.